This T cell receptor (beta chain) was identified in a study of cytomegalovirus exposure and HLA in healthy donors. PCR involved 60 Vbeta and 13 Jbeta primers. Generated by immunoSEQ multiplex PCR, the TCRdb table keeps only in-frame clones and is missing some. The data contain tens of thousands of clones, 76% of them singletons. Germline CDR1 SGHRS, CDR2 YFSETQ. V was clipped by 8 bases and J by 4 bases; unmatched bases: 11. The CDR3 loop spans 14 amino acids. This TCR came from a male donor in good health and CMV-seronegative. This chain links TRBV5-1 with TRBJ1-1, with 7 bases fitting TRBD1. Sequencing was done on a sample of PBMCs. The CDR3 here is CASGEGAGGTEAFF. The CDR3 DNA reads as TGCGCCAGTGGTGAAGGGGCAGGGGGCACTGAAGCTTTCTTT.